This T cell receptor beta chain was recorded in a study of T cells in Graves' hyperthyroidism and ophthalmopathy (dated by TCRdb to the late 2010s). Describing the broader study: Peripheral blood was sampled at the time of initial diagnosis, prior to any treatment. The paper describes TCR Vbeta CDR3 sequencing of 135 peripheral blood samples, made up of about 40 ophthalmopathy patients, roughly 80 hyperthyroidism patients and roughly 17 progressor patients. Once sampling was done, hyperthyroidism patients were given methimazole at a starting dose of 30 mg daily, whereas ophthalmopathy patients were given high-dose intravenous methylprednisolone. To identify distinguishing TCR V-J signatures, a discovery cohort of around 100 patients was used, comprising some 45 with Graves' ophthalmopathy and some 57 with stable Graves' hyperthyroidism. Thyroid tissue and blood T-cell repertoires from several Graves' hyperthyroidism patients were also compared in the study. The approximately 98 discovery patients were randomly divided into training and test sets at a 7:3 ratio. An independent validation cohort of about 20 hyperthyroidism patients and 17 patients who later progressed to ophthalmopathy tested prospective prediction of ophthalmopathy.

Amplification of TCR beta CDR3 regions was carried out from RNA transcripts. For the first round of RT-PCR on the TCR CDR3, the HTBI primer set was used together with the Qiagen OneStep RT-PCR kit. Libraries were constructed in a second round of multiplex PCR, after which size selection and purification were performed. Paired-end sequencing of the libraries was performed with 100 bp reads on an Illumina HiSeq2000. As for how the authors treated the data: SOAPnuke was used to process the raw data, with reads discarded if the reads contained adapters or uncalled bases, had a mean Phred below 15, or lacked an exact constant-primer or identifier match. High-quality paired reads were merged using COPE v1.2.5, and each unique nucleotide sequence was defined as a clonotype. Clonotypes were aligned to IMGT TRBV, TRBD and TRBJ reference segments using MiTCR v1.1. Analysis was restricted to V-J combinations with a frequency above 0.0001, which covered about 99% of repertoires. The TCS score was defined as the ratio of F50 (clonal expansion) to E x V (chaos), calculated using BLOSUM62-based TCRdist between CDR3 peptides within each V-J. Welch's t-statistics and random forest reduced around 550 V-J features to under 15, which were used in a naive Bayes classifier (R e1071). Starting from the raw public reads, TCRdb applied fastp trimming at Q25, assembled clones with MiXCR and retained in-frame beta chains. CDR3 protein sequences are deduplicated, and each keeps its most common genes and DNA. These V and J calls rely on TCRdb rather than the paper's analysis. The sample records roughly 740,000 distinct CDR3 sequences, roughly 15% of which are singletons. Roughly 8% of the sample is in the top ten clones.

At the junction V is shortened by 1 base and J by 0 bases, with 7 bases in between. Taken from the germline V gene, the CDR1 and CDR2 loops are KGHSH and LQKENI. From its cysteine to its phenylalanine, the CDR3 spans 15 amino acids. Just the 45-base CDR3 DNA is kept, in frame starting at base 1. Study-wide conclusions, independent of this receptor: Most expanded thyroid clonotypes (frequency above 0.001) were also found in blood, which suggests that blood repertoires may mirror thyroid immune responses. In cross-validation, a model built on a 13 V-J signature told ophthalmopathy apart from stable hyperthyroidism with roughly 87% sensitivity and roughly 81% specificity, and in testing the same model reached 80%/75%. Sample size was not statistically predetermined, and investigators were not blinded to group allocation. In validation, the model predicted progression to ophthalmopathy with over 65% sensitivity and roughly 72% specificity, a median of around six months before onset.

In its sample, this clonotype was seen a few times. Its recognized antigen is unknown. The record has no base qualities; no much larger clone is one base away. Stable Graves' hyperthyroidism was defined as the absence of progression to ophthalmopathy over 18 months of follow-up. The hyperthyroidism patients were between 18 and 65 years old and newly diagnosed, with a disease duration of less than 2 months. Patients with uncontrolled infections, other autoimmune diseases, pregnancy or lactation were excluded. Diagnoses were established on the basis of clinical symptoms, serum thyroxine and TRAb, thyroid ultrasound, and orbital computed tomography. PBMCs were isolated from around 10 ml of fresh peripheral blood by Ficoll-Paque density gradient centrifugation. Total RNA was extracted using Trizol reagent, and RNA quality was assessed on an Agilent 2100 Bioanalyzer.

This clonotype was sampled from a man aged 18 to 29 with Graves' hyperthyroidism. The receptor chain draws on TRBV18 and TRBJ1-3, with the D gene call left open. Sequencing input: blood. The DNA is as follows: TGTGCCAGCTCACCACTCACGATCTCTGGAAACACCATATATTTT. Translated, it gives CASSPLTISGNTIYF. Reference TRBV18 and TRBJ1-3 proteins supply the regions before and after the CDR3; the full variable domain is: NAGVMQNPRHLVRRRGQEARLRCSPMKGHSHVYWYRQLPEEGLKFMVYLQKENIIDESGMPKERFSAEFPKEGPSILRIQQVVRGDSAAYFCASSPLTISGNTIYFGEGSWLTVV.